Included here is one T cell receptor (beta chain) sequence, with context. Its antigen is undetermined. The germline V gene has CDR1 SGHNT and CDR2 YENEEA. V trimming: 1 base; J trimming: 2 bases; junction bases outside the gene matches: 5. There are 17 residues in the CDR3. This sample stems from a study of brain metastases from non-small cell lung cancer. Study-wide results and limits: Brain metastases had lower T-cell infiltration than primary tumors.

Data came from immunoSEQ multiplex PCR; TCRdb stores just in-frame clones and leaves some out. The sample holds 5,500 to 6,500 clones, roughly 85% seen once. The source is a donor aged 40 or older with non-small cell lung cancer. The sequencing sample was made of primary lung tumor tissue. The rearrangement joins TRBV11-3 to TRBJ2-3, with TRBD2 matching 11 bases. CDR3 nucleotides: TGTGCCAGCAGCTTAGGAGCTAGCGGGGGGACCACAGATACGCAGTATTTT. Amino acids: CASSLGASGGTTDTQYF. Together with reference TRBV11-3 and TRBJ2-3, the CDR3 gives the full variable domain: EAGVVQSPRYKIIEKKQPVAFWCNPISGHNTLYWYLQNLGQGPELLIRYENEEAVDDSQLPKDRFSAERLKGVDSTLKIQPAELGDSAVYLCASSLGASGGTTDTQYFGPGTRLTVL.